In its sample, the clone carrying this T cell receptor (beta chain) was seen a few times. Its antigen is unknown. The CDR3 length is 12 residues. The V end lost 1 base, the J end lost 6 bases, and 7 bases lay between the germline ends. In germline, CDR1 is SGHDT, CDR2 YYEEEE. Vbeta (60) and Jbeta (13) primers were used in the PCR. The assay was immunoSEQ multiplex PCR, and TCRdb's table has in-frame clones only and misses some. The sample yields some 95,000 clones, over 75% seen once. The data were obtained in a study of cytomegalovirus exposure and HLA in healthy donors. In the study overall: About 77 million unique TCRs from HLA-typed donors made up an early data release.

General observations from the study: Earlier analysis yielded a pattern in which most TCR beta V segments were productive about 90% or about 30% of the time. A later analysis showed that HLA-associated TCR beta chains had undergone more clonal expansion than equally common others.

The genes are TRBV5-6 and TRBJ1-1; D not certain. Sample: PBMCs. The clonotype originates from a man aged 45 to 65 in good health and CMV-seropositive. The CDR3 nucleotides are TGTGCCAGCAGCTTGAGGGAGTCTGAAGCTTTCTTT. Its translation is CASSLRESEAFF.